Reported below is one TCR beta chain. As yet, its antigen is unknown. This record belongs to a study of cytomegalovirus exposure and HLA in healthy donors. CDR3 length equals 13 residues. CDR1 and CDR2 (germline): SGHDT, YYEEEE. V was pared by 5 bases and J by 2 bases, with 4 bases of the junction left unmatched. PCR was performed using 60 Vbeta and 13 Jbeta primers. Generated by immunoSEQ multiplex PCR, the TCRdb table keeps only in-frame clones and is missing some. The sample includes tens of thousands of clones. General study points: A later analysis showed TCR association rates differing by HLA locus, peaking at DRB1 and lowest at HLA-C. Available immune exposure information covered CMV serostatus only. Most likely, a cluster of highly shared sequence variants arose as a sequencing artifact.

These donors, healthy bone marrow donors, were studied. V usage is TRBV5-6 and J usage is TRBJ2-7; 7 bases fit TRBD1. The receptor's source is a female donor in good health and CMV-seropositive. Sequencing used PBMCs. The CDR3 DNA follows: TGTGCCAGCAGGTCAACAGGGGCCTACGAGCAGTACTTC. Encoded protein: CASRSTGAYEQYF.